This TCR beta chain was sequenced for a study of response to subunit inactivated influenza vaccine. General observations from the study: Authors proposed each seasonal influenza vaccination draws in few new T cells.

Via MiXCR, TCRdb re-called the RT-PCR reads, giving one row per CDR3 protein. The table includes about 800,000 distinct CDR3 sequences, 21% detected once. The CDR3 has 12 amino acids. The germline V gene has CDR1 MDHEN and CDR2 SYDVKM. Trimming cost V 8 bases and J 3 bases, with 11 bases left between them. Comment on this clonotype: What it binds is not known.

Sequencing was performed on PBMCs from blood, taken around 5 days after vaccination. This TCR derives from a man between 50 and 59 years old who received an inactivated influenza vaccine. The chain couples TRBV28 to TRBJ2-7; the D gene is possibly TRBD1 (6 bases). CDR3 in DNA: TGTGCCAGCCGGGACATCAACTACGAGCAGTACTTC. This gives the protein CASRDINYEQYF.